This is a list of T cell receptor beta chains from one sample in a study of T cell responses to AZD1222 COVID-19 vaccine. Clones were read by immunoSEQ multiplex PCR, and TCRdb kept only the in-frame ones, dropping some. The repertoire holds some 120,000 clones, with 85% to 95% as singletons. This specimen was peripheral blood, taken on day 0 of AZD1222 vaccination. Source of these receptors: an adult in good health. Both conserved end residues are part of each CDR3. The D gene is left open where the match is weak. Clone size is given for some rows only: seen once, a few or many times, or a class if the clone is expanded.

clone size	V gene	D gene	J gene	CDR3 protein	CDR3 DNA
once	TRBV29-1	TRBD1	TRBJ2-7	CSVESGGPHEQYF	TGCAGCGTTGAGTCAGGGGGCCCCCACGAGCAGTACTTC
.	TRBV27	.	TRBJ2-1	CASSLSLGYNEQFF	TGTGCCAGCAGTTTATCGCTAGGGTACAATGAGCAGTTCTTC
once	TRBV5-4	.	TRBJ2-2	CASSTGLYTGELFF	TGTGCCAGCAGCACGGGACTTTACACCGGGGAGCTGTTTTTT
.	TRBV7-6	.	TRBJ2-2	CASSLTYRDPKSGELFF	TGTGCCAGCAGCTTAACGTACCGGGATCCCAAATCCGGGGAGCTGTTTTTT
.	TRBV14	.	TRBJ2-5	CASSPEVAETQYF	TGTGCCAGCAGCCCGGAAGTAGCGGAGACCCAGTACTTC
.	TRBV27	.	TRBJ1-5	CASSLVGGNQPQHF	TGTGCCAGCAGTTTAGTCGGCGGAAATCAGCCCCAGCATTTT
.	TRBV6-5	.	TRBJ1-1	CASTVPRGTEAFF	TGTGCCAGCACCGTACCAAGGGGCACTGAAGCTTTCTTT
.	TRBV18	.	TRBJ2-7	CASSPPSGRSYEQYF	TGTGCCAGCTCACCACCGTCGGGAAGGTCCTACGAGCAGTACTTC
.	TRBV5-1	TRBD1	TRBJ1-2	CASSLAPGQGNYGYTF	TGCGCCAGCAGCTTGGCCCCGGGACAGGGAAACTATGGCTACACCTTC
.	TRBV6-2/TRBV6-3	.	TRBJ1-1	CASSVLEEGTEAFF	TGTGCCAGCAGTGTGCTTGAGGAAGGGACTGAAGCTTTCTTT
.	TRBV20-1	.	TRBJ2-3	CSAPQGSTQYF	TGCAGTGCCCCGCAGGGGAGTACGCAGTATTTT
.	TRBV11-2	TRBD1	TRBJ1-6	CASSASGGSPLHF	TGTGCCAGCAGCGCATCAGGGGGATCACCCCTCCACTTT
.	TRBV10-3	.	TRBJ2-7	CAISGTSPGTQNEQYF	TGTGCCATCAGTGGGACCAGTCCCGGGACTCAAAACGAGCAGTACTTC
.	TRBV30	.	TRBJ1-3	CAWFRGFGNTIYF	TGTGCCTGGTTCAGGGGCTTCGGAAACACCATATATTTT
.	TRBV18	.	TRBJ2-7	CASSPQGTYEQYF	TGTGCCAGCTCACCACAGGGTACCTACGAGCAGTACTTC
.	TRBV4-2	.	TRBJ2-2	CASSQEPAAGRFGTGELFF	TGTGCCAGCAGCCAAGAGCCAGCGGCAGGGCGATTTGGCACCGGGGAGCTGTTTTTT
.	TRBV14	.	TRBJ1-2	CASSQERVGDYGYTF	TGTGCCAGCAGCCAAGAACGGGTAGGGGACTATGGCTACACCTTC
.	TRBV9	.	TRBJ2-7	CASSVSDSYEQYF	TGTGCCAGCAGCGTATCGGACAGCTACGAGCAGTACTTC
once	TRBV5-4	TRBD2	TRBJ2-2	CASSPGTSGARELFF	TGTGCCAGCAGCCCCGGGACTAGCGGAGCCCGGGAGCTGTTTTTT
.	TRBV4-1	.	TRBJ2-7	CASSQPPWGLYEQYF	TGCGCCAGCAGCCAACCGCCCTGGGGGTTGTACGAGCAGTACTTC
.	TRBV10-3	TRBD1	TRBJ2-3	CAISERGLGDTQYF	TGTGCCATCAGTGAGAGGGGGCTGGGGGATACGCAGTATTTT
.	TRBV19	.	TRBJ1-5	CASSTKPGGTQPQHF	TGTGCCAGTAGTACCAAACCGGGGGGTACTCAGCCCCAGCATTTT
.	TRBV28	TRBD1	TRBJ1-1	CASRGMGTGGLNTEAFF	TGTGCCAGCAGGGGTATGGGGACAGGGGGCTTGAACACTGAAGCTTTCTTT
.	TRBV19	.	TRBJ2-3	CASSGMEGTHTDTQYF	TGTGCCAGTAGTGGGATGGAGGGGACGCACACAGATACGCAGTATTTT
.	TRBV27	TRBD1	TRBJ1-6	CASSLVTGGNSPLHF	TGTGCCAGCAGTTTAGTGACAGGGGGTAATTCACCCCTCCACTTT
once	TRBV7-7	.	TRBJ1-3	CASSLAKGGGNTIYF	TGTGCTAGCAGCTTAGCGAAGGGGGGCGGAAACACCATATATTTT
.	TRBV30	.	TRBJ1-2	CAWTVPAARTRNYGYTF	TGTGCCTGGACGGTCCCGGCAGCCAGAACGCGTAACTATGGCTACACCTTC